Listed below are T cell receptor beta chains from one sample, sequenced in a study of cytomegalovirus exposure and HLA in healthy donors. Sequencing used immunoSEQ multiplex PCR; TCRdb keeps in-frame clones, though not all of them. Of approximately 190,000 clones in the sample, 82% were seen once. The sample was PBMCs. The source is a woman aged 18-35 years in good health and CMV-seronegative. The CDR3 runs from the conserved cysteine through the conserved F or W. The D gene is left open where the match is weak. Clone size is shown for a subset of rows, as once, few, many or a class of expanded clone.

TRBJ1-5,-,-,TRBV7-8,TGTGCCAGCAGCTTAGCCTCGACGGACATTCATCAGCCCCAGCATTTT,CASSLASTDIHQPQHF
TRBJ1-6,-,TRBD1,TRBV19,TGTGCCAGTAGCGGGACAGGGGGATCCAATTCACCCCTCCACTTT,CASSGTGGSNSPLHF
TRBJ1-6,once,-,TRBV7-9,TGTGCCAGCAGCAGCAGGGGCTCTTCACCCCTCCACTTT,CASSSRGSSPLHF
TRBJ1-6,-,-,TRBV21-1,TGTGCCAGCCGCTGGGGGCCGACAGGGAACAATTCACCCCTCCACTTT,CASRWGPTGNNSPLHF
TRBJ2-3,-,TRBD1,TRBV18,TGTGCCAGCTCACTACGGACAGGGGAGACAGATACGCAGTATTTT,CASSLRTGETDTQYF
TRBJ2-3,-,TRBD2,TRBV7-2,TGTGCCAGCAGCTTAGCGTTAGCGGGATACACAGATACGCAGTATTTT,CASSLALAGYTDTQYF
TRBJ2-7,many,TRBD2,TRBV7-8,TGTGCCAGCAGGGAGGGACTAGCGGGAGTCGAGCAGTACTTC,CASREGLAGVEQYF
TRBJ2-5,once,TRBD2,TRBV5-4,TGTGCCAGCAGCTCGGGACTAGCGGAGCAAGAGACCCAGTACTTC,CASSSGLAEQETQYF
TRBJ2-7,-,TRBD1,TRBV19,TGTGCCAGTACTAGTGGGGACAGTAGAGCCTACGAGCAGTACTTC,CASTSGDSRAYEQYF
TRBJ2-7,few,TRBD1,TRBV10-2,TGCGCCAGCAGTGAGTCCCCGGGACAGACCTACGAGCAGTACTTC,CASSESPGQTYEQYF
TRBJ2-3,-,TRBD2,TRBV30,TGTGCCTGGAGTGTTCTAGCGGTTAGCACAGATACGCAGTATTTT,CAWSVLAVSTDTQYF
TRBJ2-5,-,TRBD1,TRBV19,TGTGCCAGTAGTATCAGGACAGGGGATGGGACCCAGTACTTC,CASSIRTGDGTQYF
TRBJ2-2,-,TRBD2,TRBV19,TGTGCCAGCCAAATGCGGGGGTCCACCGGGGAGCTGTTTTTT,CASQMRGSTGELFF
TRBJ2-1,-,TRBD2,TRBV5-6,TGTGCCAGCAGCTTGGCCCTAGCGGGGGGCCGCAATGAGCAGTTCTTC,CASSLALAGGRNEQFF
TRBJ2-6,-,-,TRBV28,TGTGCCAGCAGTTTATGGCCCCTCGGACAGAAAAACTCTGGGGCCAACGTCCTGACTTTC,CASSLWPLGQKNSGANVLTF
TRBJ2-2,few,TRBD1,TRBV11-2,TGTGCCAGCAGCGTAGGGACGGGGACAGTAAACACCGGGGAGCTGTTTTTT,CASSVGTGTVNTGELFF
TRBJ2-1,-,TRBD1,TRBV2,TGTGCCAGCAGTGAAGTAGAGTGGACAGGGCCCTACAATGAGCAGTTCTTC,CASSEVEWTGPYNEQFF
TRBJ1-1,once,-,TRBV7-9,TGTGCCAGCAGCTCAACCACAGTAAACACTGAAGCTTTCTTT,CASSSTTVNTEAFF
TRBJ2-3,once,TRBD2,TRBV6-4,TGTGCCAGCAGTGACTCGCCGGGACTACCCCTCCCACACGATACGCAGTATTTT,CASSDSPGLPLPHDTQYF
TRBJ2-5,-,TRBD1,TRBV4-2,TGTGCCAGCAGCCCCCCGGGACAGCAAGAGACCCAGTACTTC,CASSPPGQQETQYF
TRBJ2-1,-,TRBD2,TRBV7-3,TGTGCCAGCAGCTTACCCGGGACTAGCGGGAGGGACCCTACGGTCTCCTACAATGAGCAGTTCTTC,CASSLPGTSGRDPTVSYNEQFF
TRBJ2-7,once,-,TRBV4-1,TGCGCCAGCAGCCAAGATGGCGGGTCCGCCCGCTCCTACGAGCAGTACTTC,CASSQDGGSARSYEQYF
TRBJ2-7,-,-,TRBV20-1,TGCAGTGCACAAAACAGTTACGAGCAGTACTTC,CSAQNSYEQYF
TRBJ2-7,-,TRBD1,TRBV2,TGTGCCAGCAGTGGACAGGGGGCGGCCCTCAACGAGCAGTACTTC,CASSGQGAALNEQYF
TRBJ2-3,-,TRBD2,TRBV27,TGTGCCAGCAGTTCAGGCTCCTCTCGACTAGCGGGTTTCACAGATACGCAGTATTTT,CASSSGSSRLAGFTDTQYF
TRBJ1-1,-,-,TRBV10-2,TGCGCCAGCAGTGATGACCTAGGGAACACTGAAGCTTTCTTT,CASSDDLGNTEAFF
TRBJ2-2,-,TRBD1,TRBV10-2,TGCGCCAGCAGGGGACAGGCGAACACCGGGGAGCTGTTTTTT,CASRGQANTGELFF
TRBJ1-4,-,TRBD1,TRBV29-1,TGCAGCGTCGCCGGGACAGGGAACGTTTTCGGTGAAAAACTGTTTTTT,CSVAGTGNVFGEKLFF
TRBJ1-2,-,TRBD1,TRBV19,TGTGCCAGTAGTACTAAAGCCCGACAGGGGAGAAACTATGGCTACACCTTC,CASSTKARQGRNYGYTF
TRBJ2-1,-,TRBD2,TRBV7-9,TGTGCCAGCAGCTTAGAGACTAGCGTTTCTGAGCAGTTCTTC,CASSLETSVSEQFF
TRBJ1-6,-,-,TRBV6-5,TGTGCCAGCAGTCGAGACAGGCTCAATAATTCACCCCTCCACTTT,CASSRDRLNNSPLHF
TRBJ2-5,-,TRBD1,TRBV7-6,TGTGCCAGCAGCTTACCGGGACAGCCAGAAGAGACCCAGTACTTC,CASSLPGQPEETQYF
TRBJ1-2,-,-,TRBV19,TGTGCCAGCACCAGCGGCGGGGGTGGGAATGGCTACACCTTC,CASTSGGGGNGYTF
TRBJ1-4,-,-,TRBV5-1,TGCGCCAGCAGCTCCAACAGTCCAACTAATGAAAAACTGTTTTTT,CASSSNSPTNEKLFF
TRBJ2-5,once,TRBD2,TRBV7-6,TGTGCCAGCAGCGTTAGCGGGGAGACCCAGTACTTC,CASSVSGETQYF
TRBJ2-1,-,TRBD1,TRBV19,TGTGCCAGTAGTATAGTTTCCGGGACAGGGCAGTTCTTC,CASSIVSGTGQFF
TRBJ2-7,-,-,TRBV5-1,TGCGCCAGCAGCTTGACTTTCGGAGACGGAAGCTCCTACGAGCAGTACTTC,CASSLTFGDGSSYEQYF
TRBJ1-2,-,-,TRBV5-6,TGTGCCAGCAGCTTTTTTACGGAGGGCTACACCTTC,CASSFFTEGYTF
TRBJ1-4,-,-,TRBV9,TGTGCCAGCAGCGTAGGCCAGGGTCCGCATGAAAAACTGTTTTTT,CASSVGQGPHEKLFF
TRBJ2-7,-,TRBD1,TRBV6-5,TGTGCCAGCAGTTACGGCGGGACAGGGTTTTACGAGCAGTACTTC,CASSYGGTGFYEQYF
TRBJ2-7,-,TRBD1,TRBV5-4,TGTGCCAGCAGCACGGACCGGGACAGGAGCTCCTACGAGCAGTACTTC,CASSTDRDRSSYEQYF
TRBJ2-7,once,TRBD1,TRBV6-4,TGTGCCAGCAGTGGATCCGGGACAGGGGGCGACGAGCAGTACTTC,CASSGSGTGGDEQYF
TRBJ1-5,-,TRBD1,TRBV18,TGTGCCAGCTCACCTCAGGGGGCGAAGGGCAATCAGCCCCAGCATTTT,CASSPQGAKGNQPQHF
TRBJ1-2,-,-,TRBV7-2,TGTGCCAGCAGCTTAGCGCTCCTAGGGGATAACTATGGCTACACCTTC,CASSLALLGDNYGYTF
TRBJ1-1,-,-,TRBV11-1,TGTGCCAGCAGCGGGAGGTGGGGACTCCAGGCCACTGAAGCTTTCTTT,CASSGRWGLQATEAFF
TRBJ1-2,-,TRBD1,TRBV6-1,TGTGCCAGCAGTGAAGAGCACAGGGGAGGTGGCTACACCTTC,CASSEEHRGGGYTF
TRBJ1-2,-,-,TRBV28,TGTGCCAGCAGCTTCCCCAGGGTAATTGGCTATGGCTACACCTTC,CASSFPRVIGYGYTF
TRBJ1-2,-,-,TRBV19,TGTGCCAGTAGACAGAACTATGGCTACACCTTC,CASRQNYGYTF
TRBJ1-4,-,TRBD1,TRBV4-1,TGCGCCAGCAGCCAAGATAGTGTCGGGACAGGGGGTGAAAAACTGTTTTTT,CASSQDSVGTGGEKLFF